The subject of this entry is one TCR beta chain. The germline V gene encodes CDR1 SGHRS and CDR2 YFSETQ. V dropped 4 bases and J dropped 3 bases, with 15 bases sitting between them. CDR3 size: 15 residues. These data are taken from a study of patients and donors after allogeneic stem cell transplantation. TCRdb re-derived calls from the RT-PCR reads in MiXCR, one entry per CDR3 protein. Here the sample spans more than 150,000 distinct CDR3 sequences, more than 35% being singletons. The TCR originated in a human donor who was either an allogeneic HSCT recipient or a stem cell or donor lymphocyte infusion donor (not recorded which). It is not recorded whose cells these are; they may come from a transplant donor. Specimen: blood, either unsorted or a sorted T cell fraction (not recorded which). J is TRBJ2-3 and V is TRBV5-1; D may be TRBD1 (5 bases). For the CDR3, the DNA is TGCGCCAGCAGCACCCAGGGATTCTCGACAGATACGCAGTATTTT. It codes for CASSTQGFSTDTQYF.